What follows are 20 T cell receptor beta chains derived from one specimen sequenced in a study of T cells expressing NK-cell markers. TCRdb reprocessed the 5' RACE reads, with one entry per CDR3 protein and no DNA. Here the sample table reports about 260,000 distinct CDR3 sequences. The sequenced material came from blood T cells: a sorted CD56 or NKG2C T cell subset, CD4+ or CD8+ T cells, or bulk PBMC T cells (not recorded which). Receptors originate from a woman between 18 and 70 years old in good health.

The chain combines TRBV6-2 or TRBV6-3 with TRBJ1-5; checking the TCRdb D call of TRBD1 is not possible without DNA. The germline CDR1 and CDR2 sequences are MNHEY and SVGEGT. The CDR3 covers 15 residues. The CDR3 loop reads CASSLGGSGNQPQHF.

The chain couples TRBV20-1 to TRBJ2-1; TCRdb outputs TRBD2, but without DNA this stays unchecked. This CDR3 region has 15 residues. The germline gives CDR1 DFQATT, CDR2 SNEGSKA (reference sequence). The CDR3 loop reads CSARGTSAIYNEQFF.

The CDR3 sequence is CASSLWPPGQGTGELFF. This rearrangement joins TRBV27 to TRBJ2-2; as DNA is missing, the TRBD1 call by TCRdb cannot be tested. The CDR3 is 17 amino acids. The germline gives CDR1 MNHEY, CDR2 SMNVEV (reference sequence).

The chain couples TRBV7-2 to TRBJ2-3; checking the TCRdb D call of TRBD2 is not possible without DNA. The germline V gene encodes CDR1 SGHTA and CDR2 FQGNSA. The CDR3 sequence is 16 residues long. CDR3 sequence reads: CASSPRLAGEADTQYF. The full variable domain, with the rest looked up from reference TRBV7-2 and TRBJ2-3, is GAGVSQSPSNKVTEKGKDVELRCDPISGHTALYWYRQSLGQGLEFLIYFQGNSAPDKSGLPSDRFSAERTGGSVSTLTIQRTQQEDSAVYLCASSPRLAGEADTQYFGPGTRLTVL.

This sequence joins TRBV7-2 and TRBJ2-1; without DNA, the TCRdb call of TRBD1 cannot be checked. Germline loops: CDR1 SGHTA, CDR2 FQGNSA. CDR3 length equals 15 residues. CDR3 in amino acids: CASRPAGTAYNEQFF. The full variable domain, completed using reference TRBV7-2 and TRBJ2-1, is GAGVSQSPSNKVTEKGKDVELRCDPISGHTALYWYRQSLGQGLEFLIYFQGNSAPDKSGLPSDRFSAERTGGSVSTLTIQRTQQEDSAVYLCASRPAGTAYNEQFFGPGTRLTVL.

The rearrangement uses TRBV7-3 and TRBJ1-1; the TCRdb call, TRBD1, lacks DNA for checking. Looked up from germline, CDR1 is SGHTA and CDR2 is FQGTGA. This CDR3 comprises 15 residues. CDR3 sequence: CASRREGTGNTEAFF.

The rearrangement links TRBV5-6 to TRBJ1-1; the D call of TRBD1 rests on TCRdb alone, since no DNA is present to check it. The CDR3 totals 15 residues. Germline V gives CDR1 SGHDT, CDR2 YYEEEE. CDR3 in amino acids: CASSSLQGPNTEAFF.

The chain combines TRBV10-2 with TRBJ2-5; TCRdb indicates TRBD2, and absent DNA this call remains unverified. CDR1 is WSHSY, CDR2 SAAADI, per germline. CDR3 length: 16 amino acids. The CDR3 is CASSPGLAVNQETQYF.

The genes are TRBV7-2 and TRBJ2-7; no DNA is available, so the TRBD1 call from TCRdb remains unchecked. The CDR3 is 13 amino acids. CDR1 SGHTA and CDR2 FQGNSA come from the germline V gene. The CDR3 loop is CASSLGGPNEQYF.

V usage is TRBV7-9 and J usage is TRBJ2-2. This CDR3 is built from 13 residues. Germline assignment: CDR1 SEHNR and CDR2 FQNEAQ (reference sequence). The CDR3 sequence is CASSVIDTGELFF.

This chain's CDR3 is CASSTFVSSSYNEQFF. The rearrangement links TRBV4-3 to TRBJ2-1. Germline V lookup: CDR1 LGHNA, CDR2 YSLEER. The CDR3 consists of 16 residues.

The rearrangement joins TRBV20-1 to TRBJ2-7; TCRdb gives TRBD1 as the D gene, but with no DNA this cannot be confirmed. The CDR3 extends over 13 amino acids. Germline V gene data show CDR1 as DFQATT and CDR2 as SNEGSKA (reference sequence). The CDR3 loop is CSAIKGVANEQYF.

The chain's CDR3 is CASSSASEAFF. The chain combines TRBV7-2 with TRBJ1-1. Looked up from germline, CDR1 is SGHTA and CDR2 is FQGNSA. The CDR3 runs to 11 residues.

V usage is TRBV20-1 and J usage is TRBJ1-1; lacking DNA, the TRBD1 call made by TCRdb goes unchecked. The CDR3 is 14 amino acids. CDR1 is DFQATT, CDR2 SNEGSKA, per germline (reference sequence). Here the CDR3 reads CSARDRGQNTEAFF.

The chain uses TRBV5-5 and TRBJ1-1; TCRdb outputs TRBD1, but without DNA this stays unchecked. Germline V gene sequence: CDR1 SGHKS, CDR2 YYEKEE (reference sequence). The CDR3 is 14 amino acids. The CDR3 is CASSLRQMNTEAFF.

The rearrangement links TRBV4-3 to TRBJ1-5; TCRdb lists TRBD1, though no DNA is available to test this call. Per the germline V gene, CDR1 is LGHNA and CDR2 is YSLEER. The CDR3 extends over 15 amino acids. The chain's CDR3 is CASSPGSGGNQPQHF.

The V and J genes are TRBV5-8 and TRBJ2-6. The CDR3 is 17 amino acids. Germline V gene sequence: CDR1 SGHTS, CDR2 YDEGEE. The CDR3 sequence: CASSLTRIVSGANVLTF. The whole variable domain, filled in from reference TRBV5-8 and TRBJ2-6, reads EAGVTQSPTHLIKTRGQQATLRCSPISGHTSVYWYQQALGLGLQFLLWYDEGEERNRGNFPPRFSGRQFPNYSSELNVNALELEDSALYLCASSLTRIVSGANVLTFGAGSRLTVL.

This chain joins TRBV12-3 or TRBV12-4 and TRBJ1-1. The CDR3 extends over 12 amino acids. The CDR3: CASSDRNTEAFF.

The CDR3 protein is CASSWEPRGRSDPLAGVIQYF. The rearrangement uses TRBV11-1 and TRBJ2-4; TCRdb selects TRBD2, and the lack of DNA leaves this call unchecked. The germline V gene has CDR1 SGHAT and CDR2 FQDESV (reference sequence). The CDR3 is 21 amino acids.

J is TRBJ2-2 and V is TRBV12-3 or TRBV12-4; TCRdb lists TRBD2, though no DNA is available to test this call. The CDR3 runs 14 residues. CDR3 amino acids: CASSRGGNTGELFF.